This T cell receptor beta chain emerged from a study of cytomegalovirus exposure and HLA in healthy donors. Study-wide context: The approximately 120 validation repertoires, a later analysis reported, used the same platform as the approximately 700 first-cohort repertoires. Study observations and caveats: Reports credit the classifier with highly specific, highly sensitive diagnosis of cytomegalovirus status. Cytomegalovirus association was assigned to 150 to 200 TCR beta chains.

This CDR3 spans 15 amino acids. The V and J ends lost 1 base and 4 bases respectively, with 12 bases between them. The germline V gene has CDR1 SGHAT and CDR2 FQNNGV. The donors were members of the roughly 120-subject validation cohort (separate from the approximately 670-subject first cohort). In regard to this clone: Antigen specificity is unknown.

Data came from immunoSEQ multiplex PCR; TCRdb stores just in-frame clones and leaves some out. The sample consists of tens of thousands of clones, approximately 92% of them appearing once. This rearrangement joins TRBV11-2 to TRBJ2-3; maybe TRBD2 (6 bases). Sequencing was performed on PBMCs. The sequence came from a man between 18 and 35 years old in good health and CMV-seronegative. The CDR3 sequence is CASSLGPGVPDTQYF. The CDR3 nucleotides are TGTGCCAGCAGCTTAGGGCCGGGAGTTCCAGATACGCAGTATTTT.